The clone carrying this T cell receptor (beta chain) was counted only a few times. The antigen is undetermined. Every TCR beta cDNA library bore unique molecular identifiers. Starting from about 1 to 10 million T cells, the study yielded 500,000 or so cDNA molecules. TCRdb redid the calling of the PCR reads with MiXCR, one entry per CDR3 protein. The sample has approximately 690,000 distinct CDR3 sequences; about 60% are singletons. This specimen belongs to a study of post-analysis software for immune sequencing data. Study-level information: Clinical courses comprised relapsing-remitting, secondary progressive and progressive-relapsing multiple sclerosis. Study-level results: By F measure, samples from a shared preparation batch strongly co-clustered. Relative to controls, patients with multiple sclerosis showed significantly lower normalized Chao1 diversity. Patients had higher frequencies than controls of about five TRBV segments, including TRBV5-6, TRBV5-1 and TRBV20-1.

Per the germline V gene, CDR1 is LGHNA and CDR2 is YNFKEQ. V was cut by 4 bases and J by 2 bases, with 15 bases left in between. The CDR3 loop spans 15 amino acids. Input material: blood. The sequence derives from a girl aged 2 to 9 with multiple sclerosis. This chain connects TRBV4-2 to TRBJ2-7; D gene unclear. CDR3 in amino acids: CASSPRGPKAYEQYF. The DNA for the CDR3 is TGTGCCAGCAGCCCACGAGGTCCAAAAGCCTACGAGCAGTACTTC.